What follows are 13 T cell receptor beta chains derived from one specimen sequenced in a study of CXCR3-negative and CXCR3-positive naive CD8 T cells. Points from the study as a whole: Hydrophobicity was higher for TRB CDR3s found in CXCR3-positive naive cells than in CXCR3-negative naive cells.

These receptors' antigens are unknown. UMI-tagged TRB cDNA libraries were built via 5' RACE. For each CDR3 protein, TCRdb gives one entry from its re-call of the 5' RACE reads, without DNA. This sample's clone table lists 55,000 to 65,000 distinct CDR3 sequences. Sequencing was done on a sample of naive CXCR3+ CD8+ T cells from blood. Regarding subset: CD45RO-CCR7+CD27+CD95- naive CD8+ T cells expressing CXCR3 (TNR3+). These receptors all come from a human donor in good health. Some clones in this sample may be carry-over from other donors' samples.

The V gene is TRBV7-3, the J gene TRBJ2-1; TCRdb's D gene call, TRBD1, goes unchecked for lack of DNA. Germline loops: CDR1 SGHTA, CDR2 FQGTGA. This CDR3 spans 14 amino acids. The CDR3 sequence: CASSLGGLGNEQFF.

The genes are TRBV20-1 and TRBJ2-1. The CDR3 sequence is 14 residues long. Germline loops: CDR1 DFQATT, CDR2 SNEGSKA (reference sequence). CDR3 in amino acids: CSVAYPSSYNEQFF.

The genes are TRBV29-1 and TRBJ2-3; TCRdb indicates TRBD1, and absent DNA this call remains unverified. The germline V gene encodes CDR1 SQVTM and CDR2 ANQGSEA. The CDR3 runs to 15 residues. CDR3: CSVEDRSGATDTQYF.

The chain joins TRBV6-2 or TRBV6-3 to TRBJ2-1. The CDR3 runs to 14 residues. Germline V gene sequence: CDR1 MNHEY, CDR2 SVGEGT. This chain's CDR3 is CASSSFAGLNEQFF.

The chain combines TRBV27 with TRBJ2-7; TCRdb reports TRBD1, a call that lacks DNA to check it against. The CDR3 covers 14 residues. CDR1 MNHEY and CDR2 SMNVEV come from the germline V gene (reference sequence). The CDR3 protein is CASKLGQGAYEQYF.

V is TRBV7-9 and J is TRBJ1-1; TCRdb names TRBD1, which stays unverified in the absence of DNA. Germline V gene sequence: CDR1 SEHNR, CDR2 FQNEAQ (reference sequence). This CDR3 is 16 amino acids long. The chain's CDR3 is CASSLTAGGMDTEAFF.

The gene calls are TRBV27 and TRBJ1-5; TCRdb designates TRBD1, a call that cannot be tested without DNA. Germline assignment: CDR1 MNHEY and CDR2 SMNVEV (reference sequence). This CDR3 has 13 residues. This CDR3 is CASSWTGDQPQHF.

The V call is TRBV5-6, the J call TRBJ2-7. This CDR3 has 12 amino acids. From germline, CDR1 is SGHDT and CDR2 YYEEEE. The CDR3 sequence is CASSLPMYEQYF.

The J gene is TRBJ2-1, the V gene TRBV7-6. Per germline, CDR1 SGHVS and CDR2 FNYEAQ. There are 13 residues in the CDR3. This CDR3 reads CASSLAEENEQFF.

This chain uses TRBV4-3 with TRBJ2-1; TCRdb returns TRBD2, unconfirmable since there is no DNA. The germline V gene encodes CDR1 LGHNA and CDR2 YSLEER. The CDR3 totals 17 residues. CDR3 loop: CASSQENSGTLYNEQFF.

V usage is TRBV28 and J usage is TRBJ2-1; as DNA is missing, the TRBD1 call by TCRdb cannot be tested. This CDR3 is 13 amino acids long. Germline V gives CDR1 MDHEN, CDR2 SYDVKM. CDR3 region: CASSLWAPNEQFF.

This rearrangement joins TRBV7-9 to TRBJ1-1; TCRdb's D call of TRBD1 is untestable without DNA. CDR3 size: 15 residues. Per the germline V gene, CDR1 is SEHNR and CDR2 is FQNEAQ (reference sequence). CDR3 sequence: CASSLADRVVTEAFF.

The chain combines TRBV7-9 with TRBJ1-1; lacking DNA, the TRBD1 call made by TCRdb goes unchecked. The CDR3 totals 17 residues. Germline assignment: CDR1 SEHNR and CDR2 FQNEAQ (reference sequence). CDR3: CASSLVQGNFADTEAFF. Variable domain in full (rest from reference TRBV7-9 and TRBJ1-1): DTGVSQNPRHKITKRGQNVTFRCDPISEHNRLYWYRQTLGQGPEFLTYFQNEAQLEKSRLLSDRFSAERPKGSFSTLEIQRTEQGDSAMYLCASSLVQGNFADTEAFFGQGTRLTVV.